The T cell receptor (beta chain) described here comes from a study of cytomegalovirus exposure and HLA in healthy donors. Study findings and constraints: Common viral pathogens seemed to be connected with several of the most significant clusters, according to a later analysis. TCR beta sequences reportedly predicted most subjects' HLA-A and HLA-B alleles accurately. Later analysis identified a missense DCLRE1C variant that was linked to TCR beta V- and J-gene trimming.

CDR1 KGHSH and CDR2 LQKENI come from the germline V gene. J gave up 9 bases and V 3 bases, and 6 bases lay outside the gene matches. The CDR3 is made up of 13 amino acids. Each of the donors was a healthy bone marrow donor. Amplification used 60 Vbeta primers and 13 Jbeta primers. Libraries were prepared by immunoSEQ multiplex PCR; TCRdb keeps only in-frame clonotypes and omits some of them. Of about 82,000 clones in the sample, around 77% were seen once. Of note for this clone: Its target is not known.

Sequences were obtained from PBMCs. This receptor was obtained from a man in his fifties in good health and CMV-seronegative. The rearrangement links TRBV18 to TRBJ2-5; TRBD2 matches at 8 bases. CDR3 protein: CASSPGPGGAQYF. As DNA, the CDR3 is TGTGCCAGCTCACCGGGACCGGGGGGGGCCCAGTACTTC.